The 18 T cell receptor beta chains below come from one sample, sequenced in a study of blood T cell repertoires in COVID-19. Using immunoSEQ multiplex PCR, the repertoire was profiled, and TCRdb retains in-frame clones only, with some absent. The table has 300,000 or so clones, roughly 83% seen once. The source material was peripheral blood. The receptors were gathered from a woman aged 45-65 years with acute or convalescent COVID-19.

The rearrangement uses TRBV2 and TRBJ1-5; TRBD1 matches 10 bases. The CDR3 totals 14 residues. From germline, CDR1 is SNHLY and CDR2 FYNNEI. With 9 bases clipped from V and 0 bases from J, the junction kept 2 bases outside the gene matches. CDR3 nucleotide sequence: TGTGCCAGGGGGACAGGGGATAGCAATCAGCCCCAGCATTTT. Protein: CARGTGDSNQPQHF.

Written as DNA, the CDR3 is TGCGCCAGCACACCGGGGGACCCGAACACCGGGGAGCTGTTTTTT. Translating it yields CASTPGDPNTGELFF. V gene TRBV5-1 combines with J gene TRBJ2-2, with D possibly being TRBD2 (6 bases). V was shortened by 6 bases and J by 0 bases, with 12 bases between the two germline ends. The CDR3 is made up of 15 amino acids. The V gene's germline CDR1 is SGHRS and CDR2 YFSETQ.

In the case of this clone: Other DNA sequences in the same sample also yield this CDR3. The CDR3 bases are TGCGCCAGCAGCTTGGGGAGCGGGGAGACTGAAGCTTTCTTT. It translates to CASSLGSGETEAFF. This chain joins TRBV5-1 and TRBJ1-1; D call uncertain. Trimming removed 0 bases from V and 5 bases from J, with 11 bases in between. The germline V gene encodes CDR1 SGHRS and CDR2 YFSETQ. The CDR3 is made up of 14 amino acids.

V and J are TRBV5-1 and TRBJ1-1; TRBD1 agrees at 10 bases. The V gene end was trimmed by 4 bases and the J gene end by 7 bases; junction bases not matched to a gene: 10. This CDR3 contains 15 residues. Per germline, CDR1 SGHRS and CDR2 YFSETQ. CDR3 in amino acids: CASSRQGTGALEAFF. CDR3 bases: TGCGCCAGCAGCCGTCAAGGGACAGGGGCCCTTGAAGCTTTCTTT.

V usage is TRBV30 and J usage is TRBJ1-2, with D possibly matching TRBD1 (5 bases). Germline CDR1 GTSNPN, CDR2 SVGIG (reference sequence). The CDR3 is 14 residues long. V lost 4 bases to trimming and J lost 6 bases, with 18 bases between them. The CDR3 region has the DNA TGTGCCTGGACCCCTGCAGGGAACTTTGATGGCTACACCTTC. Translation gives CAWTPAGNFDGYTF.

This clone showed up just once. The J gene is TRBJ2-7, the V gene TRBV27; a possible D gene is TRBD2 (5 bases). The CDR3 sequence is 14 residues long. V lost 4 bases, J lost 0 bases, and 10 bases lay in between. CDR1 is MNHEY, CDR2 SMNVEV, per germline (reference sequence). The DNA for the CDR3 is TGTGCCAGCAGTTCCAAGGGAGTCTCCTACGAGCAGTACTTC. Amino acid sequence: CASSSKGVSYEQYF.

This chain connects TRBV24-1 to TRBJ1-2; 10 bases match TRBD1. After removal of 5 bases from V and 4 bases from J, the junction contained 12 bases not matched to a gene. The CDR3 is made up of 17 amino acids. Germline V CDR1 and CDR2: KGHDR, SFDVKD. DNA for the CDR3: TGTGCCACCAGTGGAACAACCCCGGGACAGGGGAGCTATGGCTACACCTTC. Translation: CATSGTTPGQGSYGYTF.

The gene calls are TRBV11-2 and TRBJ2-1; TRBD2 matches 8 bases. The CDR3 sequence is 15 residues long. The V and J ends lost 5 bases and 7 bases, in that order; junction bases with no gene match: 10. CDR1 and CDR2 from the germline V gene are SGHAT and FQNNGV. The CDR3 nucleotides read TGTGCCAGCAGCCTATGGGTAGCGGGAAGGAATGAGCAGTTCTTC. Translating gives CASSLWVAGRNEQFF.

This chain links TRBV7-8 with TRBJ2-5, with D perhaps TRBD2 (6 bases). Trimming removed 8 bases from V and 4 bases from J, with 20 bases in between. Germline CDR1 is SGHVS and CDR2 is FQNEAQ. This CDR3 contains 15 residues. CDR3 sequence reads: CASVLRDEGAETQYF. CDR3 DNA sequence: TGTGCCAGCGTATTGCGGGATGAAGGTGCAGAGACCCAGTACTTC.

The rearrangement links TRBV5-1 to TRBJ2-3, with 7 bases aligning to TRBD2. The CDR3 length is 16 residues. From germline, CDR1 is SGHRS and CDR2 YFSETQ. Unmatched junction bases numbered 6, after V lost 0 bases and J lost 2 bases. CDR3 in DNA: TGCGCCAGCAGCTTGGGCCTAGCGGCCAACACAGATACGCAGTATTTT. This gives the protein CASSLGLAANTDTQYF.

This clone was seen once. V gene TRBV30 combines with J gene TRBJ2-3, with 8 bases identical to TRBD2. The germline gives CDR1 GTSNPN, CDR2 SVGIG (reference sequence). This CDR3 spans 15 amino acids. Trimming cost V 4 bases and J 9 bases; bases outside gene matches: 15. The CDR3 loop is CAWTNGLAGGWTQYF. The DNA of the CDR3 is TGTGCCTGGACCAACGGCTTGGCGGGAGGATGGACGCAGTATTTT.

CDR3 region: CASSQYTSSYEQYF. As DNA, the CDR3 is TGTGCCAGCAGCCAGTATACTAGTAGCTACGAGCAGTACTTC. This chain links TRBV5-5 with TRBJ2-7; TRBD2 is a possible D gene (5 bases). Germline CDR1 is SGHKS and CDR2 is YYEKEE (reference sequence). The CDR3 has 14 amino acids. V dropped 4 bases and J dropped 3 bases, with 14 bases sitting between them.

The CDR3 here is CASNSAGQGDSEQYF. CDR3 nucleotide sequence: TGCGCCAGCAATTCGGCTGGACAGGGCGATAGCGAGCAGTACTTC. The chain combines TRBV5-1 with TRBJ2-7; 8 bases agree with TRBD1. Germline CDR1 reads SGHRS; CDR2 reads YFSETQ. V dropped 6 bases and J dropped 6; count of bases not matched to a gene: 14. The CDR3 is made up of 15 amino acids. Supplemented by reference TRBV5-1 and TRBJ2-7, the full variable domain reads KAGVTQTPRYLIKTRGQQVTLSCSPISGHRSVSWYQQTPGQGLQFLFEYFSETQRNKGNFPGRFSGRQFSNSRSEMNVSTLELGDSALYLCASNSAGQGDSEQYFGPGTRLTVT.

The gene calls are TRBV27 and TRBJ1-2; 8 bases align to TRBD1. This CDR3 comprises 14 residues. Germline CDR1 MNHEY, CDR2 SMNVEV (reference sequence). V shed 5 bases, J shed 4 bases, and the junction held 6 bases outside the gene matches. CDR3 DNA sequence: TGTGCCAGCAGTCAGGACAGGGCTGGCTATGGCTACACCTTC. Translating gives CASSQDRAGYGYTF.

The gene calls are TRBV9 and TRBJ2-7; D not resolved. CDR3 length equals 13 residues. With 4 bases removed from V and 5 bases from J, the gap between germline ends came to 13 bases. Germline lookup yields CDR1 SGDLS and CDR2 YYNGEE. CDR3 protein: CASSPSGGDEQYF. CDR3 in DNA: TGTGCCAGCAGCCCCTCAGGTGGCGACGAGCAGTACTTC.

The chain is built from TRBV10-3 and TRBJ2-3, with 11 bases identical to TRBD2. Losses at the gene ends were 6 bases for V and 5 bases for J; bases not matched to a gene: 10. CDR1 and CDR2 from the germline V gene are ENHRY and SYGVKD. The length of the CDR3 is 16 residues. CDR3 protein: CAISPGLAEVRDTQYF. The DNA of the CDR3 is TGTGCCATCAGCCCGGGACTAGCGGAGGTTAGAGATACGCAGTATTTT.

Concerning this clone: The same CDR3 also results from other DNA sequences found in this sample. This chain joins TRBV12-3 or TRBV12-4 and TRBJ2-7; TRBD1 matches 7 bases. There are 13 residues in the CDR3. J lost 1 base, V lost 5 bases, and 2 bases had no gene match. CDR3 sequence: CASSRDSSYEQYF. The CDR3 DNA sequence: TGTGCCAGCAGTAGGGACAGTTCCTACGAGCAGTACTTC.

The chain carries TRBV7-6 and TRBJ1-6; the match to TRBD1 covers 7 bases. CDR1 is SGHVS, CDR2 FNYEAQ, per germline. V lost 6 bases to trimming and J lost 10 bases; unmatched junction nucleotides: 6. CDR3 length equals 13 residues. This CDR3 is CASSQTGDSPLHF. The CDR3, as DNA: TGTGCCAGCAGTCAAACAGGGGACTCACCCCTCCACTTT.